The present T cell receptor (beta chain) was sequenced within a study of T cells in Graves' hyperthyroidism and ophthalmopathy. Whole-study results and caveats: Ophthalmopathy cases were set apart from stable hyperthyroidism by a 13 V-J model. Most expanded thyroid clonotypes above 0.001 also appeared in blood.

There are 16 residues in the CDR3. J lost 4 bases, V lost 3 bases, and 4 bases had no gene match. The germline V gene has CDR1 KGHDR and CDR2 SFDVKD. This clonotype has a count of ten or more. The target antigen is unknown. Newly diagnosed hyperthyroidism patients aged 18 to 65 years had disease lasting under 2 months. Orbital computed tomography and thyroid ultrasound, together with serum TRAb and thyroxine and clinical symptoms, were used for diagnoses. TCR beta CDR3 regions were amplified from RNA. When the TCR CDR3 underwent first-round RT-PCR, the HTBI primer set was used. TCRdb itself ran the multiplex PCR reads through MiXCR, one entry per CDR3 protein. Of just over 550,000 distinct CDR3 sequences listed, approximately 44% are singletons.

The clonotype comes from a woman under 30 with Graves' hyperthyroidism. Sample: peripheral blood or thyroid tissue (not recorded which). The gene calls are TRBV24-1 and TRBJ1-5; 11 bases are a match to TRBD1. This CDR3 is CATSDAGQGGNQPQHF. The CDR3 nucleotides read TGTGCCACCAGTGATGCGGGACAGGGGGGTAATCAGCCCCAGCATTTT.